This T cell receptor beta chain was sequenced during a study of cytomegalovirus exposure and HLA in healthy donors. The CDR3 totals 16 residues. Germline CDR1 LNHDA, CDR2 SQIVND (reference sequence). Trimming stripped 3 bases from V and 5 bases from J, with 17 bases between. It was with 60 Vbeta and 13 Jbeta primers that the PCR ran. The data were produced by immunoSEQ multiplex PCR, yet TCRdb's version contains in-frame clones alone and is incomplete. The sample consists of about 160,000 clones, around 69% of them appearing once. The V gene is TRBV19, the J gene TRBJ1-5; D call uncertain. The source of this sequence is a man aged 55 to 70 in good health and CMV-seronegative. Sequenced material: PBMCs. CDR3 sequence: CASSIQRSQTDQPQHF. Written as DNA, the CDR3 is TGTGCCAGTAGTATTCAGAGGTCCCAAACGGATCAGCCCCAGCATTTT.